This T cell receptor beta chain was profiled in a study of control samples from healthy donors and cancer patients. CDR3 size: 18 residues. The germline gives CDR1 MRHNA, CDR2 SNTAGT. The V end was cut by 0 bases, the J end by 3 bases, with 18 bases between. The assay was immunoSEQ multiplex PCR, and TCRdb's table has in-frame clones only and misses some. The sample includes about 180,000 clones, about 92% seen only once; the top ten take 1.1% to 1.5%. The sequence was obtained from a man under 40 in good health. The source material was blood. The rearrangement joins TRBV6-4 to TRBJ1-5; D unclear. This chain's CDR3 is CASSDSSLAGLFNQPQHF. CDR3 in DNA: TGTGCCAGCAGTGACTCGAGTTTGGCAGGCCTATTCAATCAGCCCCAGCATTTT.